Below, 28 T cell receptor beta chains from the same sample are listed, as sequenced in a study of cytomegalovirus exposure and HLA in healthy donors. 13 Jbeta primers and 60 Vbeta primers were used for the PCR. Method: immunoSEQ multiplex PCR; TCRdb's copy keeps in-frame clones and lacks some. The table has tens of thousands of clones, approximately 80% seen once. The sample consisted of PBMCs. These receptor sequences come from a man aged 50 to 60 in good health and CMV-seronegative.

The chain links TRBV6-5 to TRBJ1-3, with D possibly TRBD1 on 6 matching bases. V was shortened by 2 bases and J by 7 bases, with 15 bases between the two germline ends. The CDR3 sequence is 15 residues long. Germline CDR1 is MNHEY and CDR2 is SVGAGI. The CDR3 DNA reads TGTGCCAGCAGTTACGGGGCAGGGGCCGGGAACACCATATATTTT. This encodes CASSYGAGAGNTIYF.

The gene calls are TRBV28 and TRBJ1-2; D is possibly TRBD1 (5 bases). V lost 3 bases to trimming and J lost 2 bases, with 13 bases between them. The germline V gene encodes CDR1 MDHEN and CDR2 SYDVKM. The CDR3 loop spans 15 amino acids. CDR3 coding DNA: TGTGCCAGCAGTTTGGGGCCTCAGAGGAACTATGGCTACACCTTC. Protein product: CASSLGPQRNYGYTF.

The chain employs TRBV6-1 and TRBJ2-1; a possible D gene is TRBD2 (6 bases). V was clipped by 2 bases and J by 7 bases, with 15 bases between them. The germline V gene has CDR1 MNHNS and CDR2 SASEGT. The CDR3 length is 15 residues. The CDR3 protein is CASSELVGGWNEQFF. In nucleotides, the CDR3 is TGTGCCAGCAGTGAACTAGTTGGGGGGTGGAATGAGCAGTTCTTC.

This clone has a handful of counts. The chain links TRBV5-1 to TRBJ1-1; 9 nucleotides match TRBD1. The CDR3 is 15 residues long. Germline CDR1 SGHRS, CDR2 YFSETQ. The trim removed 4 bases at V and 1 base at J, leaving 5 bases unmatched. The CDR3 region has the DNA TGCGCCAGCAGCGAACAGGGGGCGGGGAACACTGAAGCTTTCTTT. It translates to CASSEQGAGNTEAFF. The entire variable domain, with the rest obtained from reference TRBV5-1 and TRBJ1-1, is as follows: KAGVTQTPRYLIKTRGQQVTLSCSPISGHRSVSWYQQTPGQGLQFLFEYFSETQRNKGNFPGRFSGRQFSNSRSEMNVSTLELGDSALYLCASSEQGAGNTEAFFGQGTRLTVV.

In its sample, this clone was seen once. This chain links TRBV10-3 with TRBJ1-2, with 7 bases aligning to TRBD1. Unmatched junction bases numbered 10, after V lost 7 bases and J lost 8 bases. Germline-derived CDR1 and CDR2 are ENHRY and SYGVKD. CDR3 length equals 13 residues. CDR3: CAITGLQGGGYTF. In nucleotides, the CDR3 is TGTGCCATCACCGGGCTTCAGGGGGGCGGCTACACCTTC.

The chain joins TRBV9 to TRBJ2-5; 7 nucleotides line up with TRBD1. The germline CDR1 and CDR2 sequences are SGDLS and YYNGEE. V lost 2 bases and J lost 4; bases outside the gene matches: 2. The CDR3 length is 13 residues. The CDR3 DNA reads TGTGCCAGCAGCGTGAGGGGGCCAGAGACCCAGTACTTC. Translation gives CASSVRGPETQYF.

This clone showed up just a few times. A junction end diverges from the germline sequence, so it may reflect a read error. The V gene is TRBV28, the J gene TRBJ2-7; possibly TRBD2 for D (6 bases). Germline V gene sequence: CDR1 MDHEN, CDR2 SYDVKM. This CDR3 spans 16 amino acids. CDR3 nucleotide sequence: TGTGCCAGCACTTTAGGGGACCTTGCCGGGAGTAACGAGCAGTACTTC. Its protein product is CASTLGDLAGSNEQYF.

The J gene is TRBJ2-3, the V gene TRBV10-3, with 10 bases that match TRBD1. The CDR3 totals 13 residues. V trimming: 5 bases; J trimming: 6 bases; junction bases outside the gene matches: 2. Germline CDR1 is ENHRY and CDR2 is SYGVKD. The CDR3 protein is CAISPGQGDTQYF. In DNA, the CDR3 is TGTGCCATCAGTCCGGGACAGGGGGATACGCAGTATTTT.

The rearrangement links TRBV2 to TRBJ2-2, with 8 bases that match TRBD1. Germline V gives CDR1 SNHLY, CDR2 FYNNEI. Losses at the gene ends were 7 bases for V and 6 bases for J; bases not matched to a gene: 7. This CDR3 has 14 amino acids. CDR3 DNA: TGTGCCAGCACTCGGACAGGGAAGGCCGGGGAGCTGTTTTTT. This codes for CASTRTGKAGELFF.

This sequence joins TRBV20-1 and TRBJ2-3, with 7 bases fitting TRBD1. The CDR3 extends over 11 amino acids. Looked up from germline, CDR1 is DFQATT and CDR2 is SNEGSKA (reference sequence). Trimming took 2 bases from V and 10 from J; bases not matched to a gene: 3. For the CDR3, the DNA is TGCAGTGCTAGAAAGGGGGCGGCGCAGTATTTT. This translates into CSARKGAAQYF.

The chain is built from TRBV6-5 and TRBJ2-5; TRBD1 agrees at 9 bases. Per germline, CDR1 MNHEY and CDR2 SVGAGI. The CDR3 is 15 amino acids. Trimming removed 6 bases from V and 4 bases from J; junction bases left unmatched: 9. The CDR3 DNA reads TGTGCCAGCAGGCCCCGGACAGGGGTGGGAGAGACCCAGTACTTC. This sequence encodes CASRPRTGVGETQYF.

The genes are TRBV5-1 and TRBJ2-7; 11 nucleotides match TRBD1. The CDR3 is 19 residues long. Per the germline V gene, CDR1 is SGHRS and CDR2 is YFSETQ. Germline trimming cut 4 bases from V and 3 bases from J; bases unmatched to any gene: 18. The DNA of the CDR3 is TGCGCCAGCAGCAGGGGGACAGGGGGTTTATATGGAAGAGACTACGAGCAGTACTTC. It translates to CASSRGTGGLYGRDYEQYF.

CDR3 coding DNA: TGTGCCAGCAGTGAAGTATACAGGGGGAAGCAGTTCTTC. This translates into CASSEVYRGKQFF. The rearrangement links TRBV6-1 to TRBJ2-1; 8 bases align to TRBD1. Germline trimming cut 1 base from V and 11 bases from J; bases unmatched to any gene: 4. The CDR3 has 13 residues. Germline V lookup: CDR1 MNHNS, CDR2 SASEGT.

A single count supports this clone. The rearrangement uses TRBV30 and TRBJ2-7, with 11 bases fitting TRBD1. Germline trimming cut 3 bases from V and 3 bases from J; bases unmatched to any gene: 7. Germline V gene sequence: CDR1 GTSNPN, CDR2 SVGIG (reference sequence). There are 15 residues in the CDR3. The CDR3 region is CAWRTTGTGGYEQYF. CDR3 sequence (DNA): TGTGCCTGGAGAACGACCGGGACAGGGGGCTACGAGCAGTACTTC.

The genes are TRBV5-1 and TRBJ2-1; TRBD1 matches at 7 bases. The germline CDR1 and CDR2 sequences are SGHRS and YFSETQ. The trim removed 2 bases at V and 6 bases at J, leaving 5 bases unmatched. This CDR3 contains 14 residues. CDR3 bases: TGCGCCAGCAGCTTTGACAGGGTCGGCAATGAGCAGTTCTTC. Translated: CASSFDRVGNEQFF. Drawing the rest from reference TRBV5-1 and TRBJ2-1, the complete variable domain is KAGVTQTPRYLIKTRGQQVTLSCSPISGHRSVSWYQQTPGQGLQFLFEYFSETQRNKGNFPGRFSGRQFSNSRSEMNVSTLELGDSALYLCASSFDRVGNEQFFGPGTRLTVL.

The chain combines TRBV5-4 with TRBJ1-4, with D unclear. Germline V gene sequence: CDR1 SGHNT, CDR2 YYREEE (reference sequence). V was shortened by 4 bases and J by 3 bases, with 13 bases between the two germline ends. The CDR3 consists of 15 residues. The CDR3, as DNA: TGTGCCAGCAGCACTCGGTTAGAGGCTAATGAAAAACTGTTTTTT. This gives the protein CASSTRLEANEKLFF.

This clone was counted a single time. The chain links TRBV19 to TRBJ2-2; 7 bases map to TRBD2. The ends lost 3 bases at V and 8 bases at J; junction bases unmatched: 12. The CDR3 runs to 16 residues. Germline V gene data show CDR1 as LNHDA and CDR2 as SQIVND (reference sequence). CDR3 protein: CASSIGGSAIRGELFF. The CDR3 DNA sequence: TGTGCCAGTAGTATTGGCGGGAGTGCAATCCGGGGGGAGCTGTTTTTT.

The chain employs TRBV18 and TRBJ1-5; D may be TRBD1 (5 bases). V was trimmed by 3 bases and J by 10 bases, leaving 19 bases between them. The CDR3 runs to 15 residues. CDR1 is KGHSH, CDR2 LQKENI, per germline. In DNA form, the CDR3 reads TGTGCCAGCTCACCCACGGTAGGACAAGGCGGACCCCAGCATTTT. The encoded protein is CASSPTVGQGGPQHF.

The CDR3 DNA reads TGTGCCAGCAGGACCACAGGGGGGAGGGCCAAAAACATTCAGTACTTC. Amino acids: CASRTTGGRAKNIQYF. The chain links TRBV28 to TRBJ2-4; 8 bases fit TRBD1. In germline, CDR1 is MDHEN, CDR2 SYDVKM. The CDR3 has 16 residues. V lost 6 bases and J lost 1; bases outside the gene matches: 8. Variable domain in full (rest from reference TRBV28 and TRBJ2-4): DVKVTQSSRYLVKRTGEKVFLECVQDMDHENMFWYRQDPGLGLRLIYFSYDVKMKEKGDIPEGYSVSREKKERFSLILESASTNQTSMYLCASRTTGGRAKNIQYFGAGTRLSVL.

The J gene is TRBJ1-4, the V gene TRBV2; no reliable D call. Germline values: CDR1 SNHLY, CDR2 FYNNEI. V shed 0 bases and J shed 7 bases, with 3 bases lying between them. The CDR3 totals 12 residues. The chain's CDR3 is CASSEASEKLFF. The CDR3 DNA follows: TGTGCCAGCAGTGAAGCGAGTGAAAAACTGTTTTTT.

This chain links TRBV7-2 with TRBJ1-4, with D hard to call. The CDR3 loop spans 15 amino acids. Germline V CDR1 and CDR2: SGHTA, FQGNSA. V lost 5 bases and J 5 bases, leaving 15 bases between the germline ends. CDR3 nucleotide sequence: TGTGCCAGCAGCCCCAACGACGGGAGAAATGAAAAACTGTTTTTT. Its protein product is CASSPNDGRNEKLFF. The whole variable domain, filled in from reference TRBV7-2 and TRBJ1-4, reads GAGVSQSPSNKVTEKGKDVELRCDPISGHTALYWYRQSLGQGLEFLIYFQGNSAPDKSGLPSDRFSAERTGGSVSTLTIQRTQQEDSAVYLCASSPNDGRNEKLFFGSGTQLSVL.

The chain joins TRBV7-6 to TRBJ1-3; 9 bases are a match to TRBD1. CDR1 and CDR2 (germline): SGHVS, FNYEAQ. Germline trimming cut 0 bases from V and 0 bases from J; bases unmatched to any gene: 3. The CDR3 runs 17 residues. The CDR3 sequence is CASSLAGTGNSGNTIYF. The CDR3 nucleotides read TGTGCCAGCAGCTTAGCCGGGACAGGGAACTCTGGAAACACCATATATTTT.

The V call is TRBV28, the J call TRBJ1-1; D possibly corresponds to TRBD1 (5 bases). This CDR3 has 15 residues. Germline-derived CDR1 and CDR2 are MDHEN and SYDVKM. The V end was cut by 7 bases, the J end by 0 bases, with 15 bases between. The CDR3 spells CASIQWGSLNTEAFF. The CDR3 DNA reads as TGTGCCAGCATCCAATGGGGCAGTTTGAACACTGAAGCTTTCTTT. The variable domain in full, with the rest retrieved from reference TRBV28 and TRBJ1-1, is DVKVTQSSRYLVKRTGEKVFLECVQDMDHENMFWYRQDPGLGLRLIYFSYDVKMKEKGDIPEGYSVSREKKERFSLILESASTNQTSMYLCASIQWGSLNTEAFFGQGTRLTVV.

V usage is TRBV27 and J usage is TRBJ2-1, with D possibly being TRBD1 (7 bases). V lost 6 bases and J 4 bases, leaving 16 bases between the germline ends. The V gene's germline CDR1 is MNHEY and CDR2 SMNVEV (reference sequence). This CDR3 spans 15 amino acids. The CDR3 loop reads CASSSQGGLYNEQFF. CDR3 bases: TGTGCCAGCAGCAGCCAGGGGGGACTTTACAATGAGCAGTTCTTC.

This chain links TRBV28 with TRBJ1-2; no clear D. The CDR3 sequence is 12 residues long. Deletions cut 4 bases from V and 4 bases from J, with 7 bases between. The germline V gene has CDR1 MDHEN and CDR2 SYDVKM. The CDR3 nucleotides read TGTGCCAGCAGTTCAACTTCCTATGGCTACACCTTC. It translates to CASSSTSYGYTF.

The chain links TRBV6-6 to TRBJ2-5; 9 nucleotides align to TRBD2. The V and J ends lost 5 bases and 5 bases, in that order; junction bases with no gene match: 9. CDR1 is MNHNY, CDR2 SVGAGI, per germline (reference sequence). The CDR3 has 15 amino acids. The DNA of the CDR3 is TGTGCCAGCAGTGTTGATAGCGGGAGTGGGGAGACCCAGTACTTC. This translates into CASSVDSGSGETQYF.

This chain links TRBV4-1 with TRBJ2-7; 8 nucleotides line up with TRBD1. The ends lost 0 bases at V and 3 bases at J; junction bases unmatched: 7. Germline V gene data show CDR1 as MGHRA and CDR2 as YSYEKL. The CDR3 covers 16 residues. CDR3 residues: CASSQEPSGQGYEQYF. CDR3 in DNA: TGCGCCAGCAGCCAAGAGCCTTCCGGACAGGGCTACGAGCAGTACTTC.

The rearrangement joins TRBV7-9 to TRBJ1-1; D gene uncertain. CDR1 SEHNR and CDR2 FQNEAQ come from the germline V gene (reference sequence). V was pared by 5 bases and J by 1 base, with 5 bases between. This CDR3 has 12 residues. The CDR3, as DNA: TGTGCCAGCAGCCCCTGGAACACTGAAGCTTTCTTT. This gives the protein CASSPWNTEAFF. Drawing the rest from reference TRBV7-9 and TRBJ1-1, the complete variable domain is DTGVSQNPRHKITKRGQNVTFRCDPISEHNRLYWYRQTLGQGPEFLTYFQNEAQLEKSRLLSDRFSAERPKGSFSTLEIQRTEQGDSAMYLCASSPWNTEAFFGQGTRLTVV.